This paragraph reports one T cell receptor beta chain. The target of this receptor is not known. No quality values exist for individual bases; no much larger clone is one base distant. The CDR3 regions of human TCRbeta chains were subjected to immunosequencing. The authors' pipeline ran thus. TCRs in the repertoires were compared against a reference library of SARS-CoV-2-specific TCRs that had been generated with the MIRA antigen-specificity platform. Breadth was defined as the fraction of unique TCRs that were SARS-CoV-2-associated, and depth was defined as the fraction of total T cells that were SARS-CoV-2-associated. Using the MIRA data, every spike-specific TCR was mapped to the spike region that the TCR reacted to and assigned to either a CD4 or a CD8 class. Log10-transformed breadth and depth values were compared by one-way ANOVA with Sidak's multiple comparisons tests. TCRdb carries this immuneACCESS record with in-frame sequences only. Its versions omit some clonotypes, under half of them owing to an unresolved V gene in the studies checked, with the rest unexplained. The V and J calls and clone size were taken over from that table, and D and trimming were inferred from the DNA. The sample contains 100,000 or so clones, around 90% of them found a single time. The ten largest clones capture 3.1% of the sample.

Ends trimmed: V by 0 bases, J by 4 bases; bases unmatched to a gene: 6. The CDR3, from cysteine to phenylalanine, totals 16 residues. Solely the CDR3 DNA is kept, with 48 bases framed from the first base. Via the germline V gene, CDR1 is MNHEY and CDR2 SVGAGI. This sample was included in a study of T cell responses to AZD1222 COVID-19 vaccine listed by TCRdb under 2021. In the study overall: TCR sequencing was performed for 230 to 250 trial participants, of whom 200 to 210 were given two doses of AZD1222 and 26 were given two doses of MenACWY control vaccine. Trial participants were enrolled by age into subgroups of 18-55, 56-69 and 70-plus years, and around 140, 26 and 57 TCR-sequenced participants, respectively, were included in these subgroups.

In the paper's terms, the time point label means: about 28 days (+/-7) after the second vaccine dose. Because spike-specific TCR depth and breadth did not differ between the two schedules, AZD1222 recipients who got a second dose at roughly 4 weeks were pooled with those who got a second dose at roughly 12 weeks. Vaccinee samples were obtained from the UK trials COV001 and COV002, which included a single-blind randomized controlled phase 2/3 trial of AZD1222 (ChAdOx1 nCoV-19) in healthy adults. For TCRbeta chain sequencing, PBMC samples were collected from trial participants at day 0 and at day 28 after the second dose. What the authors observed across the whole study: In the small 56-69-year group, the increase in depth fell short of significance, most likely because of low power. After two AZD1222 doses, spike-specific TCR breadth and depth were significantly higher than at day 0 and than in MenACWY recipients. Conclusions about previously exposed vaccinees are limited because only a handful of AZD1222 recipients were SARS-CoV-2 seropositive at baseline. Reportedly, almost half of the unique spike-specific TCRs recognized epitopes lying outside the regions that are mutated in the B.1.351 and B.1.1.7 variants. Participants were mostly white British, with more females than males. The authors suggested clonal diversity may have been underestimated. No day 14 peak-response samples were available, so repertoires were characterized only after the peak T cell response. CD4 TCRs associated with the vaccine covered the entire spike protein, and the dominant responses were in regions 160-218 and 743-854.

The sample consisted of peripheral blood, taken 28 days after the second AZD1222 dose. The chain is made from TRBV6-5 and TRBJ2-1; 7 central bases correspond to TRBD1. The sequence came from an adult who received the AZD1222 COVID-19 vaccine. This receptor has the CDR3 CASSYSGRGNYNEQFF. The nucleotides read TGTGCCAGCAGTTACTCGGGCAGGGGGAATTACAATGAGCAGTTCTTC.